These T cell receptor beta chains were read from a single sample in a study of cytomegalovirus exposure and HLA in healthy donors. Profiling relied on immunoSEQ multiplex PCR, and the TCRdb table lists in-frame clones only, not all of them. The sample consists of roughly 80,000 clones, about 68% of them appearing once. The sequenced sample consisted of PBMCs. Receptors were obtained from a woman aged 50 to 60 in good health and CMV-seropositive. Each CDR3 is given with its conserved first and last residue. D genes are given only for firm matches. The size entry is marked missing in some rows and otherwise reads once, few, many or a size class.

v_gene: TRBV9; abundance: few; d_gene: TRBD1; j_gene: TRBJ2-7; CDR3aa: CASSVGLDRVFYEQYF; CDR3nt: TGTGCCAGCAGCGTAGGACTGGACAGGGTTTTCTACGAGCAGTACTTC
v_gene: TRBV19; abundance: .; d_gene: .; j_gene: TRBJ2-2; CDR3aa: CASSSQGRSGELFF; CDR3nt: TGTGCCAGTAGTAGTCAGGGGCGAAGCGGGGAGCTGTTTTTT
v_gene: TRBV5-1; abundance: .; d_gene: .; j_gene: TRBJ2-1; CDR3aa: CASSFTTSTLNNEQFF; CDR3nt: TGCGCCAGCAGCTTTACGACATCTACCTTAAACAATGAGCAGTTCTTC
v_gene: TRBV10-3; abundance: medium-sized; d_gene: .; j_gene: TRBJ1-1; CDR3aa: CAIMRGFDTEAFF; CDR3nt: TGTGCCATCATGCGGGGGTTCGACACTGAAGCTTTCTTT
v_gene: TRBV27; abundance: .; d_gene: TRBD2; j_gene: TRBJ2-5; CDR3aa: CASSPEASGGEETQYF; CDR3nt: TGTGCCAGCAGTCCCGAAGCTAGCGGGGGGGAAGAGACCCAGTACTTC
v_gene: TRBV27; abundance: once; d_gene: .; j_gene: TRBJ2-3; CDR3aa: CASSLRITSTDTQYF; CDR3nt: TGTGCCAGCAGTCTAAGAATTACTAGCACAGATACGCAGTATTTT
v_gene: TRBV2; abundance: .; d_gene: .; j_gene: TRBJ2-7; CDR3aa: CASSGQRVGF; CDR3nt: TGTGCCAGCAGTGGTCAGCGGGTGGGATTC
v_gene: TRBV9; abundance: few; d_gene: TRBD1; j_gene: TRBJ1-5; CDR3aa: CASSEGGSQPQHF; CDR3nt: TGTGCCAGCAGCGAAGGGGGCAGTCAGCCCCAGCATTTT
v_gene: TRBV5-4; abundance: .; d_gene: .; j_gene: TRBJ2-5; CDR3aa: CASSPDILETQYF; CDR3nt: TGTGCCAGCAGTCCGGACATCCTGGAGACCCAGTACTTC
v_gene: TRBV15; abundance: .; d_gene: .; j_gene: TRBJ2-2; CDR3aa: CATSRIRGQNTGELFF; CDR3nt: TGTGCCACCAGCAGGATCAGGGGACAGAACACCGGGGAGCTGTTTTTT
v_gene: TRBV6-5; abundance: .; d_gene: .; j_gene: TRBJ1-6; CDR3aa: CASSYQDRTSPLHF; CDR3nt: TGTGCCAGCAGTTATCAAGACAGAACTTCACCCCTCCACTTT
v_gene: TRBV2; abundance: .; d_gene: TRBD1; j_gene: TRBJ2-1; CDR3aa: CASGTDKYNEQFF; CDR3nt: TGTGCCAGCGGGACAGACAAATACAATGAGCAGTTCTTC
v_gene: TRBV27; abundance: few; d_gene: TRBD2; j_gene: TRBJ2-1; CDR3aa: CASSSVSGGARLLYEQFF; CDR3nt: TGTGCCAGCAGCTCCGTTAGCGGGGGGGCCCGTCTTCTCTATGAGCAGTTCTTC
v_gene: TRBV18; abundance: .; d_gene: TRBD1; j_gene: TRBJ1-2; CDR3aa: CASSPGQGTRGGGYTF; CDR3nt: TGTGCCAGCTCACCCGGACAGGGGACTCGGGGTGGTGGCTACACCTTC
v_gene: TRBV4-1; abundance: few; d_gene: TRBD1; j_gene: TRBJ1-6; CDR3aa: CASSFRGLNSPLHF; CDR3nt: TGCGCCAGCAGCTTCAGGGGGCTTAATTCACCCCTCCACTTT
v_gene: TRBV5-1; abundance: few; d_gene: .; j_gene: TRBJ2-5; CDR3aa: CASSPGQQETQYF; CDR3nt: TGCGCCAGCAGCCCGGGTCAACAAGAGACCCAGTACTTC
v_gene: TRBV5-1; abundance: .; d_gene: .; j_gene: TRBJ1-2; CDR3aa: CASGQGNYGYTF; CDR3nt: TGCGCCAGCGGCCAGGGGAACTATGGCTACACCTTC
v_gene: TRBV10-3; abundance: few; d_gene: TRBD1; j_gene: TRBJ1-1; CDR3aa: CAISDNWQGASEAFF; CDR3nt: TGTGCCATCAGTGACAACTGGCAGGGGGCAAGTGAAGCTTTCTTT
v_gene: TRBV6-1; abundance: .; d_gene: TRBD1; j_gene: TRBJ2-1; CDR3aa: CASDRGKEDRNEQFF; CDR3nt: TGTGCCAGCGACAGGGGTAAGGAGGATCGCAATGAGCAGTTCTTC
v_gene: TRBV5-1; abundance: .; d_gene: .; j_gene: TRBJ1-1; CDR3aa: CASSLVPGSYTEAFF; CDR3nt: TGCGCCAGCAGCTTGGTGCCGGGATCCTACACTGAAGCTTTCTTT
v_gene: TRBV12-5; abundance: .; d_gene: .; j_gene: TRBJ2-2; CDR3aa: CASGSAGTGELFF; CDR3nt: TGTGCTAGTGGTTCGGCAGGGACCGGGGAGCTGTTTTTT
v_gene: TRBV7-8; abundance: few; d_gene: .; j_gene: TRBJ1-4; CDR3aa: CASSFGQFNEKLFF; CDR3nt: TGTGCCAGCAGCTTCGGACAGTTTAATGAAAAACTGTTTTTT
v_gene: TRBV5-4; abundance: .; d_gene: .; j_gene: TRBJ1-6; CDR3aa: CASSLVNSPLHF; CDR3nt: TGTGCCAGCAGCTTGGTAAATTCACCCCTCCACTTT
v_gene: TRBV5-8; abundance: .; d_gene: TRBD1; j_gene: TRBJ1-2; CDR3aa: CATPGTVNYGYTF; CDR3nt: TGTGCCACCCCGGGGACAGTTAACTATGGCTACACCTTC
v_gene: TRBV5-1; abundance: few; d_gene: .; j_gene: TRBJ2-1; CDR3aa: CASSLDGSGTYNEQFF; CDR3nt: TGCGCCAGCAGCTTGGACGGTAGCGGCACCTACAATGAGCAGTTCTTC
v_gene: TRBV7-9; abundance: .; d_gene: .; j_gene: TRBJ2-5; CDR3aa: CATGKQETQYF; CDR3nt: TGTGCTACGGGGAAACAAGAGACCCAGTACTTC
v_gene: TRBV5-1; abundance: few; d_gene: TRBD2; j_gene: TRBJ2-5; CDR3aa: CASTLTSGGAWETQYF; CDR3nt: TGCGCCAGCACCCTTACTAGCGGGGGGGCTTGGGAGACCCAGTACTTC
v_gene: TRBV5-1; abundance: .; d_gene: .; j_gene: TRBJ2-3; CDR3aa: CASSLAGTLTDTQYF; CDR3nt: TGCGCCAGCAGCTTGGCCGGGACTTTAACAGATACGCAGTATTTT
v_gene: TRBV4-2; abundance: many; d_gene: TRBD1; j_gene: TRBJ2-4; CDR3aa: CASSPLTGGAKNIQYF; CDR3nt: TGTGCCAGCAGCCCCCTAACAGGGGGAGCCAAAAACATTCAGTACTTC
v_gene: TRBV6-6; abundance: .; d_gene: .; j_gene: TRBJ1-2; CDR3aa: CASKERNYGYTF; CDR3nt: TGTGCCAGCAAAGAGCGTAACTATGGCTACACCTTC
v_gene: TRBV27; abundance: .; d_gene: .; j_gene: TRBJ1-6; CDR3aa: CASSLMWLRGAYNSPLHF; CDR3nt: TGTGCCAGCAGTTTAATGTGGTTGCGGGGGGCCTATAATTCACCCCTCCACTTT
v_gene: TRBV5-5; abundance: .; d_gene: TRBD1; j_gene: TRBJ2-2; CDR3aa: CASSSNRGLDTGELFF; CDR3nt: TGTGCCAGCAGCAGCAACAGGGGCCTCGACACCGGGGAGCTGTTTTTT
v_gene: TRBV30; abundance: .; d_gene: .; j_gene: TRBJ2-1; CDR3aa: CAASRSYNEQFF; CDR3nt: TGCGCGGCCTCCCGCTCCTACAATGAGCAGTTCTTC
v_gene: TRBV27; abundance: .; d_gene: TRBD1; j_gene: TRBJ2-5; CDR3aa: CASGPQGGLETQYF; CDR3nt: TGTGCCAGCGGTCCACAGGGGGGCCTCGAGACCCAGTACTTC
v_gene: TRBV15; abundance: once; d_gene: TRBD2; j_gene: TRBJ2-3; CDR3aa: CATSRELAGASTDTQYF; CDR3nt: TGTGCCACCAGCAGAGAGCTAGCGGGGGCTAGCACAGATACGCAGTATTTT
v_gene: TRBV4-1; abundance: .; d_gene: .; j_gene: TRBJ2-1; CDR3aa: CASSRDEDYIYNEQFF; CDR3nt: TGCGCCAGCAGCCGTGATGAGGATTATATATACAATGAGCAGTTCTTC
v_gene: TRBV11-3; abundance: .; d_gene: TRBD2; j_gene: TRBJ2-3; CDR3aa: CASSTRLAADTQYF; CDR3nt: TGTGCCAGCAGCACGCGACTAGCGGCAGATACGCAGTATTTT
v_gene: TRBV25-1; abundance: .; d_gene: TRBD2; j_gene: TRBJ2-3; CDR3aa: CASSGPTTSGVWADTQYF; CDR3nt: TGTGCCAGCAGTGGCCCCACGACTAGCGGGGTTTGGGCAGATACGCAGTATTTT
v_gene: TRBV6-6; abundance: .; d_gene: TRBD1; j_gene: TRBJ1-1; CDR3aa: CASSPGQEITEAFF; CDR3nt: TGTGCCAGCAGCCCTGGACAGGAGATCACTGAAGCTTTCTTT
v_gene: TRBV4-1; abundance: .; d_gene: TRBD2; j_gene: TRBJ2-3; CDR3aa: CASSQGSTSGVITDTQYF; CDR3nt: TGCGCCAGCAGCCAAGGGTCGACTAGCGGGGTGATCACAGATACGCAGTATTTT
v_gene: TRBV4-1; abundance: .; d_gene: TRBD1; j_gene: TRBJ1-2; CDR3aa: CASSPGQGANYGYTF; CDR3nt: TGCGCCAGCAGCCCGGGACAGGGGGCTAACTATGGCTACACCTTC
v_gene: TRBV5-6; abundance: .; d_gene: TRBD1; j_gene: TRBJ1-6; CDR3aa: CASSDRGNGYSPLHF; CDR3nt: TGTGCCAGCAGTGACAGGGGCAACGGCTATTCACCCCTCCACTTT
v_gene: TRBV6-1; abundance: few; d_gene: TRBD2; j_gene: TRBJ2-3; CDR3aa: CASRRTSQMDTQYF; CDR3nt: TGTGCCAGCAGGAGGACTAGTCAAATGGATACGCAGTATTTT
v_gene: TRBV9; abundance: .; d_gene: TRBD1; j_gene: TRBJ1-2; CDR3aa: CASSVARRRQGSHGYTF; CDR3nt: TGTGCCAGCAGCGTAGCTCGGCGTAGACAGGGAAGCCATGGCTACACCTTC
v_gene: TRBV10-1; abundance: .; d_gene: .; j_gene: TRBJ2-1; CDR3aa: CASAGTHNEQFF; CDR3nt: TGCGCCAGCGCCGGGACACACAATGAGCAGTTCTTC
v_gene: TRBV18; abundance: .; d_gene: TRBD1; j_gene: TRBJ2-2; CDR3aa: CASKGQGAGNTGELFF; CDR3nt: TGTGCCAGCAAGGGACAGGGGGCAGGAAACACCGGGGAGCTGTTTTTT
v_gene: TRBV5-1; abundance: .; d_gene: .; j_gene: TRBJ1-2; CDR3aa: CASSLVLSDGYTF; CDR3nt: TGCGCCAGCAGCTTGGTTCTTTCGGATGGCTACACCTTC
v_gene: TRBV27; abundance: .; d_gene: .; j_gene: TRBJ2-7; CDR3aa: CASGRGDEQYF; CDR3nt: TGTGCCAGCGGCCGGGGAGACGAGCAGTACTTC
v_gene: TRBV4-1; abundance: few; d_gene: TRBD2; j_gene: TRBJ2-1; CDR3aa: CASSQDLGGVGGRNEQFF; CDR3nt: TGCGCCAGCAGCCAAGATCTGGGAGGGGTGGGAGGGCGAAATGAGCAGTTCTTC
v_gene: TRBV5-6; abundance: .; d_gene: .; j_gene: TRBJ1-4; CDR3aa: CASSLSVGGRKKLFF; CDR3nt: TGTGCCAGCAGCTTGTCAGTTGGGGGCAGAAAAAAACTGTTTTTT